The T cell receptor beta chain under discussion was sequenced for a study of regulatory T cells in long-lasting Graves disease. Time point denoted: newly diagnosed GD, antithyroid drugs for less than 3 months. RNA isolated from PBMCs was used to make the TCR library. Peripheral blood, around 9 milliliters of it, was drawn into EDTA tubes. CDR3 regions were amplified by Arm-PCR using iRepertoire HTBI primers to build TCR beta libraries. TCRdb itself ran the multiplex PCR reads through MiXCR, one entry per CDR3 protein. The data show hundreds of thousands of distinct CDR3 sequences, approximately 12% seen once. In its sample, this clonotype was seen many times. These data also featured in a second study, about T cells in Graves' hyperthyroidism and ophthalmopathy. As that study records: Separation of ophthalmopathy from stable hyperthyroidism was achieved by a 13 V-J model.

This clonotype was sampled from a woman aged 30 to 39 with Graves disease. Sequenced material: peripheral blood mononuclear cells (PBMCs), taken at new diagnosis, from a patient treated with antithyroid drugs.

The CDR3 region is CASSRSSLRQSTYNEQFF. CDR3 DNA: TGTGCCAGTAGCCGATCCTCACTCCGACAGTCTACCTACAATGAGCAGTTCTTC. The gene calls are TRBV19 and TRBJ2-1, with a possible D match to TRBD1 (5 bases). CDR3 length equals 18 residues. V shed 6 bases and J shed 2 bases, with 23 bases lying between them. The germline gives CDR1 LNHDA, CDR2 SQIVND (reference sequence).